The clone carrying this T cell receptor beta chain has only a few counts. Its cognate antigen is unknown. This sample was taken from a study of siplizumab effects on memory and regulatory T cells. Libraries were prepared by immunoSEQ multiplex PCR; TCRdb keeps only in-frame clonotypes and omits some of them. The sample gives fewer than 8,000 clones, 35% to 40% of which show up once; roughly 15% is in the top ten. The CDR3 contains 14 residues. The germline V gene encodes CDR1 LGHNA and CDR2 YNFKEQ. V was shortened by 3 bases and J by 9 bases, with 15 bases between the two germline ends. An approximately 6-day coculture at 37°C was performed with the mixed lymphocyte reaction cells.

Material: CFSE-low (dividing) CD8+ T cells sorted from an allogeneic mixed lymphocyte reaction. The TCR originated in a human donor in good health; the cells came from an allogeneic mixed lymphocyte reaction. The J gene is TRBJ2-1, the V gene TRBV4-2; D assignment may be TRBD1 or TRBD2 (5 bases each). In DNA form, the CDR3 reads TGTGCCAGCAGCCAGGGACCTGGATCGGGTGAGCAGTTCTTC. It translates to CASSQGPGSGEQFF.